This record looks at one T cell receptor beta chain sequence and its context. Authors' analysis steps: Reference gene primer amplification gave estimated nucleated cell counts. TCRdb keeps only in-frame clones here, not all; method: immunoSEQ multiplex PCR. D and trimming come from the DNA, and the V and J calls and clone size come from that table. This sample has fewer than 400,000 clones, with 85% found just once. These data belong to a study of blood T cell repertoires in COVID-19. As for the study in general: The United States, Italy and Spain were the sources of the acute and convalescent COVID-19 samples. Nucleic acid was either cDNA or gDNA, and it came from T cells, B-cell-depleted T cells, or PBMCs.

The clonotype was recovered from a woman younger than 30 with acute or convalescent COVID-19. Sequenced: peripheral blood.

The CDR3 DNA reads as TGTGCCAGCAGCTTAGAAGGAATGGCGGGAGGGGGCAATGAGCAGTTCTTC. This translates into CASSLEGMAGGGNEQFF. The rearrangement joins TRBV7-9 to TRBJ2-1, with 9 nucleotides matching TRBD2. The V gene's germline CDR1 is SEHNR and CDR2 FQNEAQ (reference sequence). CDR3 length: 17 residues. The junction had 10 bases not matched to a gene; V was cut back by 1 base and J by 6 bases.